The rows below give T cell receptor beta chains drawn from one sample of a study of ipilimumab plus nivolumab after autologous stem cell transplantation. Here immunoSEQ multiplex PCR was the method, and the copy in TCRdb shows in-frame clones only, minus some. Of about 940 clones listed, around 70% are singletons. Sequencing was performed on PBMCs, taken in a trial of ipilimumab plus nivolumab as post-transplant consolidation. These receptors all come from a male donor with primary mediastinal lymphoma. CDR3s include the opening cysteine and the closing phenylalanine or tryptophan. The D gene is left open where the match is weak. Clone sizes are given selectively: once, few, many, or a class where the clone is expanded.

size	V	J	D	CDR3	DNA
.	TRBV28	TRBJ1-2	.	CASSLRSSSLYGYTF	TGTGCCAGCAGTTTAAGGTCCAGCAGCCTCTATGGCTACACCTTC
once	TRBV5-1	TRBJ2-5	TRBD2	CASSLRGKGLAGGETQYF	TGCGCCAGCAGCTTAAGAGGGAAGGGACTAGCGGGGGGAGAGACCCAGTACTTC
.	TRBV27	TRBJ1-4	.	CASGQEQANEKLFF	TGTGCCAGCGGACAAGAGCAAGCTAATGAAAAACTGTTTTTT
.	TRBV7-2	TRBJ2-5	TRBD2	CASSLVSGGAEETQYF	TGTGCCAGCAGCTTAGTTAGCGGGGGGGCGGAGGAGACCCAGTACTTC
.	TRBV6-6	TRBJ2-7	.	CASSYYGPRGEQYF	TGTGCCAGCAGTTACTACGGACCGAGAGGCGAGCAGTACTTC
.	TRBV5-6	TRBJ1-5	.	CASSRSGGNQPQHF	TGTGCCAGCAGCAGGAGTGGCGGCAATCAGCCCCAGCATTTT
.	TRBV6-6	TRBJ1-4	.	CASSGGPTNEKLFF	TGTGCCAGCAGCGGGGGGCCAACTAATGAAAAACTGTTTTTT
.	TRBV27	TRBJ1-1	.	CASSPTGPSTEAFF	TGTGCCAGCAGTCCCACAGGGCCTTCGACTGAAGCTTTCTTT
.	TRBV20-1	TRBJ1-2	.	CSASGIYGYTF	TGCAGTGCTAGCGGGATCTATGGCTACACCTTC
.	TRBV10-3	TRBJ2-1	.	CAISRFGRSSYNEQFF	TGTGCCATCAGTCGATTCGGACGTAGCTCCTACAATGAGCAGTTCTTC
large	TRBV27	TRBJ1-4	.	CASSTGRGGPPEKLFF	TGTGCCAGCAGTACGGGCCGGGGGGGCCCGCCGGAAAAACTGTTTTTT
.	TRBV7-4	TRBJ2-7	.	CASSAGTESSYEQYF	TGTGCCAGCAGCGCCGGGACGGAGAGCTCCTACGAGCAGTACTTC
few	TRBV29-1	TRBJ1-4	.	CSGKQGGEKLFF	TGCAGCGGCAAGCAGGGAGGTGAAAAACTGTTTTTT
.	TRBV7-3	TRBJ2-5	.	CASSSSTGRDGETQYF	TGTGCCAGCAGCTCGAGCACAGGACGGGACGGAGAGACCCAGTACTTC
.	TRBV14	TRBJ2-4	.	CASSQDNRTPKLAKNIQYF	TGTGCCAGCAGCCAAGATAATAGGACACCGAAACTAGCCAAAAACATTCAGTACTTC
.	TRBV28	TRBJ1-6	.	CASSLEGPFSPLHF	TGTGCCAGCAGTTTGGAGGGCCCATTTTCACCCCTCCACTTT
.	TRBV9	TRBJ2-1	.	CASSVGTSSYNEQFF	TGTGCCAGCAGCGTAGGCACTAGCTCCTACAATGAGCAGTTCTTC
.	TRBV19	TRBJ1-1	.	CASSTFWGEAFF	TGTGCCAGTAGTACCTTCTGGGGTGAAGCTTTCTTT
.	TRBV2	TRBJ2-2	.	CASSIRLFTGELFF	TGTGCCAGCAGTATCCGACTCTTCACCGGGGAGCTGTTTTTT
few	TRBV6-1	TRBJ1-3	.	CASSEIGGGNTIYF	TGTGCCAGCAGTGAAATAGGAGGTGGAAACACCATATATTTT
.	TRBV5-4	TRBJ2-7	TRBD2	CASSLRGVSYEQYF	TGTGCCAGCAGCTTGCGGGGGGTATCCTACGAGCAGTACTTC
.	TRBV5-5	TRBJ2-5	TRBD1	CASSDGQGFETQYF	TGTGCCAGCAGCGACGGACAGGGGTTCGAGACCCAGTACTTC
.	TRBV19	TRBJ1-1	.	CASSINDRSTEAFF	TGTGCCAGTAGTATAAACGACAGAAGCACTGAAGCTTTCTTT